The clone carrying this TCR beta chain was seen only once. This entry comes from a study of blood T cell repertoires in COVID-19. The wider study: Acute and convalescent COVID-19 specimens originated in the United States, Italy and Spain. Nucleic acid was either cDNA or gDNA, and it came from T cells, B-cell-depleted T cells, or PBMCs.

Original data processing: Counts of nucleated cells, estimated from reference gene primer amplification, were obtained. Using immunoSEQ multiplex PCR, the repertoire was profiled, and TCRdb retains in-frame clones only, with some absent. For V, J and clone size, that table is used; D and trimming come from the DNA. This sample has about 240,000 clones; 85% to 90% occur once, and the top ten carry approximately 7%. This CDR3 comprises 14 residues. V lost 6 bases to trimming and J lost 10 bases, with 18 bases between them. CDR1 is KGHDR and CDR2 is SFDVKD in the germline V gene. This TCR was recovered from an older woman with active or convalescent COVID-19. The material sequenced was peripheral blood. The genes are TRBV24-1 and TRBJ1-5; tentative D call: TRBD1 (6 bases). The CDR3 DNA is TGTGCCACCAGTAGGGGCAGGGGTGCCCATCCCCAGCATTTT. Translating gives CATSRGRGAHPQHF.